Listed below are T cell receptor beta chains from one sample, sequenced in a study of beta chain features in type 1 diabetes. Data came from immunoSEQ multiplex PCR; TCRdb stores just in-frame clones and leaves some out. The sample lists 900,000 or so clones, about a sixth occurring once. The material sequenced was naive CD4+ T cells from blood. These receptors all stem from a woman between 18 and 29 years old in good health. Each CDR3 is given with its conserved first and last residue. Each record gives: V gene, clone size, J gene, D gene, CDR3 protein, CDR3 DNA. D genes are given only for firm matches. Size is stated for part of the rows, as once, few or many counts, or as a class when the clone is expanded.

TRBV7-2	few	TRBJ2-5	TRBD1	CASSSRQGGSGETQYF	TGTGCCAGCAGCTCCCGACAGGGGGGTTCTGGAGAGACCCAGTACTTC
TRBV4-3	once	TRBJ2-1	.	CASSQTGPYRQFF	TGCGCCAGCAGCCAAACGGGACCTTACCGGCAGTTCTTC
TRBV6-1	.	TRBJ2-7	TRBD2	CASGDYSYEQYF	TGTGCCAGCGGGGACTACTCCTACGAGCAGTACTTC
TRBV7-9	few	TRBJ2-5	.	CASTTGSLYQETQYF	TGTGCCAGCACCACGGGATCTTTGTACCAAGAGACCCAGTACTTC
TRBV13	few	TRBJ2-7	TRBD1	CASSLGTVGPLGVSNYEQYF	TGTGCCAGCAGCCTCGGGACAGTGGGACCGCTTGGGGTAAGCAACTACGAGCAGTACTTC
TRBV25-1	few	TRBJ2-1	TRBD2	CASASGLAGVLKYNEQFF	TGTGCCAGCGCCTCGGGTCTAGCGGGAGTTCTGAAGTACAATGAGCAGTTCTTC
TRBV10-2	few	TRBJ1-1	.	CASRSSQGNTEAFF	TGCGCCAGCAGATCATCACAGGGGAACACTGAAGCTTTCTTT
TRBV5-1	.	TRBJ2-1	TRBD2	CASSVLAGVSDEQFF	TGCGCCAGCAGCGTTTTAGCGGGAGTTTCAGATGAGCAGTTCTTC
TRBV6-5	.	TRBJ2-7	.	CASSTTYSSYEQYF	TGTGCCAGCAGTACGACGTACAGCTCCTACGAGCAGTACTTC
TRBV6-5	.	TRBJ2-7	.	CASSLQGPGDEQYF	TGTGCCAGCAGTCTTCAGGGCCCTGGGGACGAGCAGTACTTC
TRBV28	.	TRBJ1-2	.	CASSLSGPSGYTF	TGTGCCAGCAGTTTATCAGGGCCTAGTGGCTACACCTTC
TRBV28	.	TRBJ2-6	.	CASSLSEGQSGANVLTF	TGTGCCAGCAGTTTATCCGAAGGACAATCTGGGGCCAACGTCCTGACTTTC
TRBV9	.	TRBJ2-2	TRBD2	CASSVGAGVGSGELFF	TGTGCCAGCAGCGTAGGAGCGGGAGTTGGGTCCGGGGAGCTGTTTTTT
TRBV18	few	TRBJ2-7	.	CASSPPFVARGSYEQYF	TGTGCCAGCTCACCACCGTTCGTAGCGCGAGGCTCCTACGAGCAGTACTTC
TRBV2	few	TRBJ2-2	.	CASSGQSTGELFF	TGTGCCAGCAGTGGACAGAGCACCGGGGAGCTGTTTTTT
TRBV7-2	few	TRBJ2-2	.	CASSLVWTGELFF	TGTGCCAGCAGCTTGGTTTGGACCGGGGAGCTGTTTTTT
TRBV2	few	TRBJ2-5	.	CASSEALVGETQYF	TGTGCCAGCAGTGAAGCGCTCGTGGGGGAGACCCAGTACTTC
TRBV6-4	.	TRBJ2-1	.	CASSGSLGSSYNEQFF	TGTGCCAGCAGTGGGAGCCTAGGGTCCTCCTACAATGAGCAGTTCTTC
TRBV15	.	TRBJ2-7	.	CATSTEYEQYF	TGTGCCACCAGCACCGAATACGAGCAGTACTTC
TRBV7-2	few	TRBJ2-2	.	CASSLQGTRTGELFF	TGTGCCAGCAGCTTACAGGGAACACGCACCGGGGAGCTGTTTTTT
TRBV5-1	few	TRBJ2-3	.	CASSVLAWTDTQYF	TGCGCCAGCAGCGTTCTAGCCTGGACTGATACGCAGTATTTT
TRBV6-5	.	TRBJ2-7	TRBD2	CASSGTSGYEQYF	TGTGCCAGCAGTGGGACTAGCGGATACGAGCAGTACTTC
TRBV11-3	few	TRBJ1-1	.	CASSGDGEAFF	TGTGCCAGCAGCGGGGACGGCGAAGCTTTCTTT
TRBV5-1	.	TRBJ1-1	.	CASSLTGGMNTEAFF	TGCGCCAGCAGCTTGACAGGCGGTATGAACACTGAAGCTTTCTTT
TRBV9	.	TRBJ1-1	.	CASSRQMNTEAFF	TGTGCCAGCAGTAGACAGATGAACACTGAAGCTTTCTTT
TRBV7-9	.	TRBJ2-1	TRBD2	CASSGPGLGIYNEQFF	TGTGCCAGCAGCGGGCCGGGACTAGGAATTTACAATGAGCAGTTCTTC
TRBV20-1	.	TRBJ1-1	.	CSARGPTEAFF	TGCAGCGCTAGAGGACCGACCGAAGCTTTCTTT
TRBV4-2	few	TRBJ2-1	.	CASSQEGFGLSLGNEQFF	TGTGCCAGCAGCCAAGAAGGATTCGGACTAAGCCTTGGGAATGAGCAGTTCTTC
TRBV27	.	TRBJ2-2	.	CANSPDREHTGELFF	TGTGCCAACAGTCCGGACCGAGAGCACACCGGGGAGCTGTTTTTT
TRBV19	few	TRBJ1-2	.	CASHSAGQPYGYTF	TGTGCCTCCCACTCTGCGGGACAACCTTATGGCTACACCTTC
TRBV5-1	few	TRBJ1-2	TRBD1	CASSFQDRGLGYTF	TGCGCCAGCAGCTTTCAGGACAGGGGGCTAGGCTACACCTTC
TRBV20-1	few	TRBJ2-7	.	CSPKTYEQYF	TGCAGTCCCAAGACCTACGAGCAGTACTTC
TRBV27	.	TRBJ2-1	TRBD2	CASSNTLAGGGEQFF	TGTGCCAGCAGCAACACACTAGCGGGAGGGGGGGAGCAGTTCTTC
TRBV9	few	TRBJ2-1	TRBD2	CASSVSAGVVGSEQFF	TGTGCCAGCAGCGTGTCAGCGGGAGTGGTGGGAAGCGAGCAGTTCTTC
TRBV5-5	few	TRBJ2-2	.	CASSLALFWGGELFF	TGTGCCAGCAGCTTGGCTCTTTTTTGGGGCGGGGAGCTGTTTTTT
TRBV7-9	.	TRBJ2-4	.	CASSLVAQAIQYF	TGTGCCAGCAGCTTAGTAGCACAGGCAATTCAGTACTTC
TRBV15	.	TRBJ1-2	.	CATSRGPEGARANYGYTF	TGTGCCACCAGCAGAGGCCCCGAGGGCGCGCGAGCTAACTATGGCTACACCTTC
TRBV4-3	.	TRBJ2-5	TRBD2	CASSQAQLAGGSYQETQYF	TGCGCCAGCAGCCAAGCGCAACTAGCGGGAGGTTCCTACCAAGAGACCCAGTACTTC
TRBV19	few	TRBJ2-1	.	CASSRPYREYSNEQFF	TGTGCCAGTAGCCGCCCCTACAGGGAATATTCCAATGAGCAGTTCTTC
TRBV4-1	.	TRBJ2-3	.	CASSQEGGTRGTDTQYF	TGCGCCAGCAGCCAAGAAGGCGGTACTAGAGGGACAGATACGCAGTATTTT
TRBV4-3	few	TRBJ1-2	.	CASSQMTEPAARRYDYTF	TGCGCCAGCAGCCAGATGACAGAGCCAGCGGCTCGCCGCTATGACTACACCTTC
TRBV28	few	TRBJ2-7	TRBD2	CASSSPSGRSYEQYF	TGTGCCAGCAGTTCCCCAAGCGGGAGGTCCTACGAGCAGTACTTC
TRBV19	.	TRBJ1-5	TRBD1	CASSAYRGSRSNQPQHF	TGTGCCAGTAGTGCTTACAGGGGTAGTAGGAGCAATCAGCCCCAGCATTTT
TRBV5-4	.	TRBJ2-1	TRBD2	CASSQTSGPYNEQFF	TGTGCCAGCAGCCAGACTAGCGGACCCTACAATGAGCAGTTCTTC
TRBV19	.	TRBJ2-7	.	CASSSYHEQYF	TGTGCCAGTAGTTCTTACCACGAGCAGTACTTC
TRBV4-2	few	TRBJ2-1	.	CASSQERGGGNNEQFF	TGTGCCAGCAGCCAAGAGAGGGGAGGGGGAAACAATGAGCAGTTCTTC
TRBV2	few	TRBJ2-3	.	CASSDVGLHLITDTQYF	TGTGCCAGCAGTGATGTAGGGCTACACCTAATCACAGATACGCAGTATTTT
TRBV6-5	few	TRBJ2-1	TRBD2	CASSRSGKNEQFF	TGTGCCAGCAGCCGTAGCGGGAAGAATGAGCAGTTCTTC
TRBV2	.	TRBJ2-2	TRBD1	CASAPGQYTGELFF	TGTGCCAGCGCCCCGGGACAGTACACCGGGGAGCTGTTTTTT
TRBV7-3	few	TRBJ2-7	.	CASSPRGGPAGQFSYEQYF	TGTGCCAGCAGCCCGCGCGGGGGGCCAGCGGGACAGTTCTCCTACGAGCAGTACTTC
TRBV4-2	.	TRBJ2-7	.	CASSQNLSGKRKEQYF	TGTGCCAGCAGCCAAAATTTGTCGGGAAAGCGGAAAGAGCAGTACTTC
TRBV5-1	few	TRBJ1-1	.	CASSLGADTEAFF	TGCGCCAGCAGCTTGGGGGCCGACACTGAAGCTTTCTTT
TRBV18	few	TRBJ2-3	.	CASSPSGASTDTQYF	TGTGCCAGCTCACCCTCCGGGGCTAGCACAGATACGCAGTATTTT
TRBV10-3	.	TRBJ2-7	TRBD1	CAISDGTGENLNEQYF	TGTGCCATCAGTGATGGGACAGGGGAGAACTTGAACGAGCAGTACTTC